These 32 T cell receptor beta chains were sequenced from one sample in a study of beta chain features in type 1 diabetes. Study findings and constraints: Among patients with Type 1 diabetes, TCRB CDR3s were moderately but significantly shorter in every one of the four CD4+ subsets.

Antigens for these TCRs are unknown. Expressed TCRB transcripts were sequenced after all isolated RNA was converted to cDNA. Profiled with immunoSEQ multiplex PCR; TCRdb holds only in-frame clones, not every one. This sample carries some 660,000 clones, 11% to 15% of them seen once, and the ten largest clones take roughly 0.04%. The sequenced sample was naive CD4+ T cells from blood. These receptors came from a man aged 18-30 years with type 1 diabetes.

The V and J genes are TRBV4-3 and TRBJ2-7, with TRBD2 matching over 8 bases. Trimming at V came to 1 base and at J to 2 bases, leaving 7 bases not matched to a gene. Germline V lookup: CDR1 LGHNA, CDR2 YSLEER. CDR3 length equals 16 residues. The CDR3 is CASSQGLARGAYEQYF. The CDR3 DNA follows: TGCGCCAGCAGCCAAGGACTAGCGAGAGGCGCCTACGAGCAGTACTTC.

The genes are TRBV20-1 and TRBJ2-1; unclear D gene. The CDR3 extends over 11 amino acids. CDR1 DFQATT and CDR2 SNEGSKA come from the germline V gene (reference sequence). V lost 8 bases and J 11 bases, leaving 16 bases between the germline ends. CDR3: CSFSDHSKQFF. CDR3 DNA: TGCAGTTTTTCAGACCACTCTAAGCAGTTCTTC.

This chain joins TRBV30 and TRBJ1-4; perhaps TRBD1 as D (6 bases). V lost 2 bases and J 4 bases, leaving 11 bases between the germline ends. The germline V gene has CDR1 GTSNPN and CDR2 SVGIG (reference sequence). The CDR3 has 14 residues. CDR3 nucleotides: TGTGCCTGGAGTCCGGGACACGGTAATGAAAAACTGTTTTTT. This gives the protein CAWSPGHGNEKLFF.

The CDR3 bases are TGTGCCAGCAGCCTTAGCGGGGGGCCCCGCACAGATACGCAGTATTTT. Translating it yields CASSLSGGPRTDTQYF. The V and J genes are TRBV4-2 and TRBJ2-3, with 10 bases lining up with TRBD2. Germline CDR1 is LGHNA and CDR2 is YNFKEQ. The CDR3 totals 16 residues. With 4 bases clipped from V and 1 base from J, the junction kept 5 bases outside the gene matches.

The chain carries TRBV5-6 and TRBJ1-2, with a weak D call TRBD1 (6 bases). The CDR3 length is 13 residues. CDR1 and CDR2 from the germline V gene are SGHDT and YYEEEE. V dropped 0 bases and J dropped 7 bases, with 10 bases sitting between them. The CDR3 region is CASSLDRAVGYTF. CDR3 bases: TGTGCCAGCAGCTTGGACAGGGCGGTTGGCTACACCTTC. The full variable domain, completed using reference TRBV5-6 and TRBJ1-2, is DAGVTQSPTHLIKTRGQQVTLRCSPKSGHDTVSWYQQALGQGPQFIFQYYEEEERQRGNFPDRFSGHQFPNYSSELNVNALLLGDSALYLCASSLDRAVGYTFGSGTRLTVV.

In the case of this clone: Other DNA sequences from this sample encode an identical CDR3 as well. J is TRBJ2-5 and V is TRBV30; a weak D match, TRBD2 (6 bases). Germline loops: CDR1 GTSNPN, CDR2 SVGIG (reference sequence). The CDR3 has 14 residues. Trimming cost V 4 bases and J 7 bases, with 19 bases left between them. The CDR3 nucleotides read TGTGCCTGGAATGGTGGAGGAGGGTCGAGGACCCAGTACTTC. The encoded protein is CAWNGGGGSRTQYF.

This clone was counted between two and nine times. V is TRBV13 and J is TRBJ2-5; D perhaps matches TRBD1 (6 bases). The germline gives CDR1 PRHDT, CDR2 FYEKMQ (reference sequence). V dropped 2 bases and J dropped 8 bases, with 21 bases sitting between them. This CDR3 region has 16 residues. CDR3 coding DNA: TGTGCCAGCAGCTTATTTATGGACAGAACCAAGAGAACCCAGTACTTC. Translating gives CASSLFMDRTKRTQYF.

The chain's CDR3 is CASSWGQYGSSTDTQYF. For the CDR3, the DNA is TGCGCCAGCAGCTGGGGACAGTACGGCTCTAGCACAGATACGCAGTATTTT. The V and J genes are TRBV5-1 and TRBJ2-3, with TRBD1 matching over 7 bases. Germline V gives CDR1 SGHRS, CDR2 YFSETQ. After removal of 3 bases from V and 0 bases from J, the junction contained 10 bases not matched to a gene. The CDR3 runs to 17 residues. The full variable domain, in which reference TRBV5-1 and TRBJ2-3 provide the parts outside the CDR3, is KAGVTQTPRYLIKTRGQQVTLSCSPISGHRSVSWYQQTPGQGLQFLFEYFSETQRNKGNFPGRFSGRQFSNSRSEMNVSTLELGDSALYLCASSWGQYGSSTDTQYFGPGTRLTVL.

This chain links TRBV7-9 with TRBJ2-6; a weak D match, TRBD1 (6 bases). The CDR3 runs 16 residues. The germline V gene encodes CDR1 SEHNR and CDR2 FQNEAQ (reference sequence). V lost 2 bases to trimming and J lost 1 base, with 9 bases between them. The CDR3 DNA follows: TGTGCCAGCAGCTTACCAGGGGCATCTGGGGCCAACGTCCTGACTTTC. Translating it yields CASSLPGASGANVLTF.

This clone appeared a few times. The chain couples TRBV15 to TRBJ2-7, with D possibly TRBD2 on 5 matching bases. The CDR3 length is 15 residues. V was shortened by 0 bases and J by 3 bases, with 12 bases between the two germline ends. Germline V gives CDR1 LNHNV, CDR2 YYDKDF (reference sequence). This CDR3 reads CATSREKGSGYEQYF. As DNA, the CDR3 is TGTGCCACCAGCAGAGAAAAGGGCAGCGGCTACGAGCAGTACTTC.

The rearrangement uses TRBV27 and TRBJ2-7; 12 positions match TRBD1. In germline, CDR1 is MNHEY, CDR2 SMNVEV (reference sequence). The CDR3 spans 15 residues. V trimming: 4 bases; J trimming: 5 bases; junction bases outside the gene matches: 6. The chain's CDR3 is CASSSYGTGGDEQYF. The CDR3 coding sequence is TGTGCCAGCAGTTCCTACGGGACAGGGGGCGACGAGCAGTACTTC.

The chain employs TRBV18 and TRBJ2-1; 7 bases align to TRBD2. The CDR3 covers 16 residues. Germline loops: CDR1 KGHSH, CDR2 LQKENI. J lost 2 bases, V lost 2 bases, and 6 bases had no gene match. CDR3 coding DNA: TGTGCCAGCTCACCAGGGGCGGGAGCAACCTACAATGAGCAGTTCTTC. Amino acid sequence: CASSPGAGATYNEQFF.

This clone was seen a handful of times. This CDR3 fails to terminate in the conserved phenylalanine or tryptophan, so it likely reflects a read error. It is unclear where the CDR3 begins or ends on the DNA, so no DNA is shown, and the CDR3 is as TCRdb lists it. The chain couples TRBV21-1 to TRBJ2-3; the table's D call of TRBD2 was not tested on the DNA. TRBV21-1 is a pseudogene segment. The CDR3 is 14 amino acids long, termini counted. The CDR3 reads CASSKVGTRSGYFV.

The V gene is TRBV11-2, the J gene TRBJ2-7; TRBD1 aligns across 7 bases. Germline CDR1 SGHAT, CDR2 FQNNGV. J lost 3 bases, V lost 4 bases, and 3 bases had no gene match. The CDR3 runs to 13 residues. The CDR3 region has the DNA TGTGCCAGCAGCTGGGGACAGATCTACGAGCAGTACTTC. Its protein is CASSWGQIYEQYF. The full variable domain, completed using reference TRBV11-2 and TRBJ2-7, is EAGVAQSPRYKIIEKRQSVAFWCNPISGHATLYWYQQILGQGPKLLIQFQNNGVVDDSQLPKDRFSAERLKGVDSTLKIQPAKLEDSAVYLCASSWGQIYEQYFGPGTRLTVT.

The chain links TRBV29-1 to TRBJ1-3; 7 positions agree with TRBD1. The length of the CDR3 is 15 residues. The V gene's germline CDR1 is SQVTM and CDR2 ANQGSEA. Trimming took 3 bases from V and 0 from J; bases not matched to a gene: 5. Written as DNA, the CDR3 is TGCAGCGTTGATGAAGGGGGCGGCTCTGGAAACACCATATATTTT. This gives the protein CSVDEGGGSGNTIYF.

This clone was observed a handful of times. The chain links TRBV18 to TRBJ2-5; unclear D gene. Per the germline V gene, CDR1 is KGHSH and CDR2 is LQKENI. The CDR3 totals 13 residues. Trimming removed 0 bases from V and 4 bases from J, with 6 bases in between. CDR3 sequence: CASSPPPSETQYF. CDR3 DNA sequence: TGTGCCAGCTCACCACCGCCCTCAGAGACCCAGTACTTC. The full variable domain, its missing parts supplied by reference TRBV18 and TRBJ2-5, is NAGVMQNPRHLVRRRGQEARLRCSPMKGHSHVYWYRQLPEEGLKFMVYLQKENIIDESGMPKERFSAEFPKEGPSILRIQQVVRGDSAAYFCASSPPPSETQYFGPGTRLLVL.

This clone was seen more than once but under ten times. The chain combines TRBV7-2 with TRBJ2-3, with TRBD2 identical over 12 bases. CDR3 length: 15 amino acids. The V segment lost 4 bases and the J segment 6 bases; nucleotides outside the gene matches: 5. Germline assignment: CDR1 SGHTA and CDR2 FQGNSA. Here the CDR3 reads CASSSLAGGRDTQYF. The CDR3 DNA reads as TGTGCCAGCAGCTCTCTAGCGGGGGGGCGGGATACGCAGTATTTT.

This clone was observed a handful of times. This chain uses TRBV11-3 with TRBJ2-3; D is possibly TRBD1 or TRBD2 (5 bases each). Trimming took off 3 bases at V and 10 bases at J, with 17 bases between the two ends. CDR1 is SGHNT, CDR2 YENEEA, per germline. The CDR3 runs 14 residues. The CDR3 bases are TGTGCCAGCAGCTTCACTACCGGGACCCCCGCGCAGTATTTT. Residues: CASSFTTGTPAQYF.

The rearrangement joins TRBV25-1 to TRBJ2-3; D may match TRBD1 or TRBD2 (5 bases each). CDR3 length: 15 amino acids. Germline V gives CDR1 MGHDK, CDR2 SYGVNS. V lost 2 bases and J 1 base, leaving 10 bases between the germline ends. CDR3 sequence: CASSEPGPGTDTQYF. For the CDR3, the DNA is TGTGCCAGCAGTGAACCGGGGCCGGGCACAGATACGCAGTATTTT.

The V and J genes are TRBV7-6 and TRBJ2-7; D not certain. Germline V CDR1 and CDR2: SGHVS, FNYEAQ. V was cut by 1 base and J by 0 bases, with 4 bases left in between. There are 13 residues in the CDR3. CDR3 loop: CASSLVPSYEQYF. Here the CDR3 DNA reads TGTGCCAGCAGCTTAGTTCCCTCCTACGAGCAGTACTTC.

On this clone itself: The germline gene is not matched at one end of the junction; a read error may be the cause. The chain combines TRBV7-7 with TRBJ2-7; weak D call: TRBD2 (7 bases). The CDR3 consists of 15 residues. Germline CDR1 reads SSHAT; CDR2 reads FNYEAQ (reference sequence). The CDR3 region is CASSLGGGTSYEQYF. Written as DNA, the CDR3 is TGTGCTAGCAGCTTAGGGGGAGGGACCTCCTACGAGCAGTACTTC.

CDR3 nucleotide sequence: TGTGCCTGGAGCGCTCGGAATATGAACACTGAAGCTTTCTTT. Translating gives CAWSARNMNTEAFF. This sequence joins TRBV30 and TRBJ1-1; unclear D gene. Germline V gene sequence: CDR1 GTSNPN, CDR2 SVGIG (reference sequence). Trimming left V 3 bases short and J 0 bases short, with 11 bases between. CDR3 size: 14 residues.

In regard to this clone: This same CDR3 is encoded by further DNA sequences in the sample. The V call is TRBV20-1, the J call TRBJ2-7; D is ambiguous. V gave up 6 bases and J gave up 3 bases, with 6 bases separating them. Germline CDR1 DFQATT, CDR2 SNEGSKA (reference sequence). This CDR3 contains 10 residues. CDR3 amino acids: CSAENYEQYF. In DNA, the CDR3 is TGCAGTGCGGAAAACTACGAGCAGTACTTC.

In its sample, this clone was seen a few times. The rearrangement uses TRBV2 and TRBJ2-3, with no clear D. Germline CDR1 and CDR2: SNHLY and FYNNEI. V lost 1 base to trimming and J lost 0 bases, with 8 bases between them. CDR3 length: 15 residues. In DNA form, the CDR3 reads TGTGCCAGCAGTGAAGAAGGAACTAGCACAGATACGCAGTATTTT. Translating it yields CASSEEGTSTDTQYF.

As regards this clone: Other DNA sequences in the sample encode the same CDR3. This chain uses TRBV5-1 with TRBJ2-5; D is uncertain. With 2 bases removed from V and 5 bases from J, the gap between germline ends came to 4 bases. The CDR3 consists of 11 residues. Germline V gene sequence: CDR1 SGHRS, CDR2 YFSETQ. The CDR3 region is CASSFGETQYF. CDR3 bases: TGCGCCAGCAGCTTCGGGGAGACCCAGTACTTC.

The chain combines TRBV6-5 with TRBJ2-2; the D is unclear. The germline V gene has CDR1 MNHEY and CDR2 SVGAGI. The CDR3 totals 15 residues. Trimming pared 2 bases from V and 0 bases from J, leaving 7 bases between. In DNA, the CDR3 is TGTGCCAGCAGTTACGGTGTAGCGAACACCGGGGAGCTGTTTTTT. It translates to CASSYGVANTGELFF.

The chain recombines TRBV18 with TRBJ2-7, with D unresolved. V was cut by 6 bases and J by 2 bases, with 14 bases left in between. CDR3 length equals 14 residues. Germline values: CDR1 KGHSH, CDR2 LQKENI. The CDR3 bases are TGTGCCAGCTCCCCGGGCCGAACGACCTACGAGCAGTACTTC. Residues: CASSPGRTTYEQYF.

This clone was counted a few times. This chain connects TRBV4-3 to TRBJ2-1, with 10 bases identical to TRBD2. Looked up from germline, CDR1 is LGHNA and CDR2 is YSLEER. This CDR3 contains 17 residues. V lost 1 base and J lost 6; bases outside the gene matches: 9. The CDR3 nucleotides are TGCGCCAGCAGCCAAGGATCTAGCGGGGGTTACAGCAATGAGCAGTTCTTC. Amino acids: CASSQGSSGGYSNEQFF.

This clone was seen only a few times. The chain couples TRBV30 to TRBJ1-1; D may be TRBD1 (6 bases). The CDR3 is 15 amino acids. V was trimmed by 2 bases and J by 4 bases, leaving 17 bases between them. From germline, CDR1 is GTSNPN and CDR2 SVGIG (reference sequence). The CDR3: CAWSRQVRLGTEAFF. The CDR3 nucleotides are TGTGCCTGGAGTCGACAGGTTCGTCTCGGCACTGAAGCTTTCTTT.

This chain uses TRBV5-1 with TRBJ2-2, with D perhaps TRBD2 (5 bases). The CDR3 loop spans 15 amino acids. The germline CDR1 and CDR2 sequences are SGHRS and YFSETQ. The ends were cut back, 6 bases at V and 0 bases at J, with 12 bases in the middle. DNA of the CDR3: TGCGCCAGCACGAGCGGAGGTGCGAACACCGGGGAGCTGTTTTTT. Translating gives CASTSGGANTGELFF.

In this sample, this clone turned up a few times. Other DNA sequences in the same sample also yield this CDR3. The CDR3 nucleotides read TGTGCCAGCAGTACTGGACAGGGCGATCAGCCCCAGCATTTT. Protein product: CASSTGQGDQPQHF. The chain is built from TRBV28 and TRBJ1-5; 8 bases are a match to TRBD1. This CDR3 is built from 14 residues. With V trimmed by 5 bases and J by 5 bases, 5 bases remained unmatched. Looked up from germline, CDR1 is MDHEN and CDR2 is SYDVKM.

This clone was counted a few times. This chain links TRBV18 with TRBJ1-2, with 7 nucleotides matching TRBD1. The CDR3 is made up of 15 amino acids. CDR1 and CDR2 (germline): KGHSH, LQKENI. J gave up 2 bases and V 3 bases, and 6 bases lay outside the gene matches. CDR3 sequence: CASSPNDRANYGYTF. DNA for the CDR3: TGTGCCAGCTCACCGAATGACAGGGCCAACTATGGCTACACCTTC.